A selection of T cell receptor beta chains follows, all from one sample in a study of T cells in Graves' hyperthyroidism and ophthalmopathy. One entry per CDR3 protein, called by TCRdb with MiXCR from the multiplex PCR reads. The profile shows about 510,000 distinct CDR3 sequences, around 15% of them singletons. Sample: blood. These receptor sequences come from a woman aged 40 to 49 with Graves' hyperthyroidism. CDR3s include the opening cysteine and the closing phenylalanine or tryptophan. The order of the fields is V gene, D gene, clone size, J gene, CDR3 protein, CDR3 DNA. A D gene is named only where the DNA matches it firmly. Not all rows give a size; the values are once, few, many and, for expanded clones, a class.

TRBV27	TRBD1	few	TRBJ1-5	CASQGARNQPQHF	TGTGCCAGCCAGGGGGCGCGTAATCAGCCCCAGCATTTT
TRBV27	.	once	TRBJ1-3	CASRAGAGKRSGNTIYF	TGTGCCAGCAGGGCAGGGGCAGGAAAACGCTCTGGAAACACCATATATTTT
TRBV5-1	TRBD1	many	TRBJ2-7	CASSFSGQGAYEQYF	TGCGCCAGCAGCTTCTCAGGACAGGGGGCCTACGAGCAGTACTTC
TRBV20-1	.	many	TRBJ2-1	CSARDGESPYNEQFF	TGCAGTGCTAGAGATGGGGAATCCCCCTACAATGAGCAGTTCTTC
TRBV7-2	.	.	TRBJ1-4	CASSTYRTTNEKLFF	TGTGCCAGCAGCACTTACAGGACAACTAATGAAAAACTGTTTTTT
TRBV20-1	.	few	TRBJ2-2	CSARDRFKGQNTGELFF	TGCAGTGCTAGAGATCGTTTCAAGGGACAGAACACCGGGGAGCTGTTTTTT
TRBV27	TRBD1	few	TRBJ1-6	CASSLGRGFNSPLHF	TGTGCCAGCAGTTTAGGCAGGGGGTTTAATTCACCCCTCCACTTT
TRBV3-1	TRBD1	many	TRBJ1-1	CASSPRTGGNTEAFF	TGTGCCAGCAGCCCACGGACAGGGGGGAACACTGAAGCTTTCTTT
TRBV2	TRBD2	many	TRBJ2-1	CASSEPGGTSNYNEQFF	TGTGCCAGCAGTGAACCGGGGGGGACTAGCAACTACAATGAGCAGTTCTTC
TRBV5-1	TRBD2	.	TRBJ2-1	CASSLALAGEVYNEQFF	TGCGCCAGCAGCTTGGCCCTTGCGGGAGAGGTCTACAATGAGCAGTTCTTC
TRBV12-3/TRBV12-4	TRBD1	many	TRBJ1-5	CASSLTGQGGNQPQHF	TGTGCCAGCAGTCTGACGGGACAGGGCGGAAATCAGCCCCAGCATTTT
TRBV28	.	many	TRBJ1-1	CASSKSLSGEAFF	TGTGCCAGCAGCAAATCATTAAGCGGTGAAGCTTTCTTT
TRBV6-1	.	many	TRBJ2-6	CASSEASSGANVLTF	TGTGCCAGCAGTGAAGCTAGCTCTGGGGCCAACGTCCTGACTTTC